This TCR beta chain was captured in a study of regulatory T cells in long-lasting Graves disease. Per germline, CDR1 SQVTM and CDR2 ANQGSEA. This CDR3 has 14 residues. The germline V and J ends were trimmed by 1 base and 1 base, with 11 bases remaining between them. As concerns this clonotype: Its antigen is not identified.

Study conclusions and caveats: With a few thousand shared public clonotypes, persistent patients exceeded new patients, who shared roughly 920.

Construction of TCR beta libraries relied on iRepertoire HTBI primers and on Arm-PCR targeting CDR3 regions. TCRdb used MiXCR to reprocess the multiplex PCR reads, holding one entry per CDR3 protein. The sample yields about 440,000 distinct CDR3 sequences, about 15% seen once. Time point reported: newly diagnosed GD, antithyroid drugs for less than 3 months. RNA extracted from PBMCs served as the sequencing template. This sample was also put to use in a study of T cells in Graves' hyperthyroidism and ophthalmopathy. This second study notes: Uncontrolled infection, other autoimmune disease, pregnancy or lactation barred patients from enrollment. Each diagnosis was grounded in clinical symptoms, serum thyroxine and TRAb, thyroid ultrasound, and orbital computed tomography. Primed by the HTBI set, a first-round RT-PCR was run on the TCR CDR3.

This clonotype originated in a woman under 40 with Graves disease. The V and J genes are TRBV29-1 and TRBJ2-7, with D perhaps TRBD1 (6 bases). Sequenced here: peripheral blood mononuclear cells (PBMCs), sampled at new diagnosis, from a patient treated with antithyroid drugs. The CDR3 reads CSVEVTGRSYEQYF. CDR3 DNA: TGCAGCGTTGAAGTGACAGGACGGTCCTACGAGCAGTACTTC.